The T cell receptor (gamma chain) described here comes from a study of intestinal T cells in coeliac disease (dated by TCRdb to about 2020). In the study overall: In the TRG cohort, coeliac patients were much younger than controls, with a mean age of roughly 15 years compared with around 50 years. In the TCR-delta (TRD) cohort, there were duodenal biopsies from roughly ten coeliac disease patients and roughly ten non-coeliac controls. Duodenal biopsies from about 36 coeliac disease patients and under 25 non-coeliac controls made up a second, larger TCR-gamma (TRG) cohort. Study-wide findings and limitations: In training, clustering based on TRD kmers put all 22 biopsies in the right class, and the reported leave-one-out accuracy was 91%. FFPE-derived DNA was found to be relatively degraded, and loss of a proportion of TCR sequences in each sample was likely caused by this degradation. Repeated CDR3 amino acid sequences could not be distinguished from PCR duplicates in the analysis. The coeliac group and the control group were significantly different in age, but an analysis split by age did not give significant classification. Clustering based on TRG put most of the 54 biopsies (about 94%) in the right class, and the reported leave-one-out accuracy was about 90%.

Regarding this clone: The target of this receptor is not known. No much larger clonotype is one base removed from it; base qualities were not supplied.

For each case, genomic DNA was isolated from ten 5-um FFPE scrolls with the QIAamp DNA FFPE tissue kit. To test whether coeliac disease could be classified from the TCR repertoire, the study used duodenal biopsies that were formalin-fixed paraffin-embedded, fully anonymised, and surplus to diagnostic needs. The library was built by means of multiplex PCR. The listed sequencing device is Ion Torrent PGM. TRG repertoires were amplified from around 0.2 ug of biopsy DNA using the LymphoTrack kit, whose primers carry Illumina adapters. After purification with AMPure XP beads and quantification on a 2100 Bioanalyzer, the TRG amplicons were pooled in equimolar amounts. An Ion PGM instrument was used to sequence the TRG libraries. As for how the authors treated the data: FastX removed reads in which more than 10% of nucleotides fell below the per-patient third-quartile quality score. Alignment of reads was performed with IMGT/HighV-QUEST so that V, D and J genes were assigned, CDR3 regions were identified and functionality was assessed. After the sequences were translated into amino acids, every sequence predicted to be non-functional was thrown out. CDR3s were broken into kmers both with and without positional annotation, kmer frequencies were analysed by PCA, and samples were clustered using each of the 1023 combinations of PCs 1-10. Leave-one-out cross-validation was used to validate the classification, with parameters re-optimised on the remaining samples in each round. Shannon diversity was calculated using the vegan R package from repeated random subsamples equal to the lowest read count. After TCRdb called clones again from the public reads with CATT, rows with identical DNA were merged. The V and J calls were not made by the authors but by TCRdb's processing. The sample data list hundreds of gamma-chain clones, and about 44% of these were observed just once. The top ten clonotypes cover 15% to 20% of the sample.

V is trimmed back by 0 bases and J by 12 bases, and the junction contains 11 bases that no gene match accounts for. The CDR3, cysteine through phenylalanine, is 13 amino acids long. Only the CDR3 portion is preserved as DNA: 39 bases, with reading frame beginning at the first base. CDR1 is given as VTNTFY and CDR2 as YDVSTARD, both from the germline V gene (reference sequence). Sample: a duodenal biopsy. The receptor was isolated from a human donor with celiac disease. The chain joins TRGV3 to TRGJ1 or TRGJ2. The bases read TGTGCCACCTGGGACAGGCCACCGGGTGGGAAACTCTTT. Its coded protein is CATWDRPPGGKLF.